A single sample gave rise to the 2 T cell receptor beta chains below, sequenced in a study of blood T cell repertoires in COVID-19. Profiling relied on immunoSEQ multiplex PCR, and the TCRdb table lists in-frame clones only, not all of them. Of approximately 250,000 clones listed, approximately 86% are singletons. Sample: peripheral blood. The receptor source for this set is a woman aged 55-69 years with COVID-19, enrolled during active disease.

The genes are TRBV7-6 and TRBJ1-3; TRBD1 matches at 11 bases. The V and J ends lost 3 bases and 4 bases, in that order; junction bases with no gene match: 5. CDR3 length: 16 amino acids. Germline lookup yields CDR1 SGHVS and CDR2 FNYEAQ. DNA of the CDR3: TGTGCCAGCAGCTTCGGACAGGGGGCGGAGGGAAACACCATATATTTT. This encodes CASSFGQGAEGNTIYF.

The chain carries TRBV28 and TRBJ1-5; maybe TRBD1 (5 bases). Germline V gene data show CDR1 as MDHEN and CDR2 as SYDVKM. The CDR3 is made up of 16 amino acids. The V end lost 5 bases, the J end lost 3 bases, and 17 bases lay between the germline ends. CDR3 amino acids: CASSPRGSGPNQPQHF. CDR3 in DNA: TGTGCCAGCAGTCCCCGGGGCAGCGGGCCCAATCAGCCCCAGCATTTT.